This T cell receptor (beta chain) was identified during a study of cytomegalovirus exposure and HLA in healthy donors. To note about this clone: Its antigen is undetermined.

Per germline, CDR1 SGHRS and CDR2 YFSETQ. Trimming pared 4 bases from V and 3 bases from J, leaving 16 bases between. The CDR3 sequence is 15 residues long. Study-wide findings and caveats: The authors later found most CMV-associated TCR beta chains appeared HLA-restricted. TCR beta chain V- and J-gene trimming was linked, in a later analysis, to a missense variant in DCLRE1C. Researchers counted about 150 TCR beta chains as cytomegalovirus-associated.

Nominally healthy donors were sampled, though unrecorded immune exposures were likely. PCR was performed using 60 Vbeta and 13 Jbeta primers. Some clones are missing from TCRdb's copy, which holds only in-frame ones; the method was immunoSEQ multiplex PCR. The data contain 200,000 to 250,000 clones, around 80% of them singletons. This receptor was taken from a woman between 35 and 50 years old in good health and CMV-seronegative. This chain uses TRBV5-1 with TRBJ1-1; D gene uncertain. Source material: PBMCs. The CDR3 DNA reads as TGCGCCAGCAGCCAAGTTAGCCGGGGTTACACTGAAGCTTTCTTT. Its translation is CASSQVSRGYTEAFF. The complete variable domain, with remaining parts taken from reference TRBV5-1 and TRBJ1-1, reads KAGVTQTPRYLIKTRGQQVTLSCSPISGHRSVSWYQQTPGQGLQFLFEYFSETQRNKGNFPGRFSGRQFSNSRSEMNVSTLELGDSALYLCASSQVSRGYTEAFFGQGTRLTVV.